This record concerns one TCR beta chain sequence. Its antigen is unidentified. The record originates from a study of cytomegalovirus exposure and HLA in healthy donors. The overall study: An earlier analysis identified 100 million to 130 million unique TCR beta sequences in some 180 million T cells.

The length of the CDR3 is 14 residues. Germline V lookup: CDR1 MDHEN, CDR2 SYDVKM. General study results and limits: As immune exposure information, only CMV serostatus was available.

The PCR made use of 60 Vbeta and 13 Jbeta primers. This table comes from immunoSEQ multiplex PCR, and its TCRdb copy is limited to in-frame clones, with some not included. Among 130,000 or so clones listed, 85% to 90% were seen once. The chain uses TRBV28 and TRBJ2-5, with D tentatively TRBD1 (6 bases). The end of the DNA aligns better with TRBJ2-7, so the J call may be wrong. This receptor was obtained from a woman aged 25 to 39 in good health and CMV-seropositive. Sequenced input: PBMCs. The DNA for the CDR3 is TGTGCCAGCAAATCTTGGTCACAGGGTTTCGAGCAGTACTTC. Protein: CASKSWSQGFEQYF.